This T cell receptor beta chain was sequenced during a study of shared clonotypes between healthy human individuals. About the study: Each donor contributed plates that comprised three CD4 naive, three CD4 memory, two CD8 naive and one CD8 memory.

Germline CDR1 is SGHVS and CDR2 is FQNEAQ. V lost 5 bases, J lost 5 bases, and 14 bases stayed unmatched. This CDR3 comprises 17 residues. Genomic DNA (from each subset) was split evenly across several immunoSEQ plates. Using immunoSEQ multiplex PCR, the repertoire was profiled, and TCRdb retains in-frame clones only, with some absent. The sample includes about 700,000 clones, 92% of them seen just once. CD45RO-negative CD8 cells positively selected for CCR7 made up the naive population, which excluded terminally differentiated effector memory CD45RA+ cells. Sequencing used naive CD8+ T cells sorted from blood. The V gene is TRBV7-8, the J gene TRBJ2-7; 11 bases are a match to TRBD2. The clonotype originates from a man younger than 45 in good health. CDR3 coding DNA: TGTGCCAGCAGCGCGGATGGGGGACTAGCGGAGTTCGACGAGCAGTACTTC. This encodes CASSADGGLAEFDEQYF.